This T cell receptor beta chain was documented in a study of control samples from healthy donors and cancer patients. The CDR3 has 16 residues. Germline V CDR1 and CDR2: LNHDA, SQIVND (reference sequence). Trimming stripped 8 bases from V and 1 base from J, with 20 bases between. TCRdb's table, derived via immunoSEQ multiplex PCR, lists solely in-frame clones and lacks some. The sample yields 120,000 or so clones, around 87% seen once. The TCR sequence derives from a man aged 55-75 years in good health. This chain links TRBV19 with TRBJ1-2, with D possibly being TRBD1 (5 bases). The sample taken for sequencing was blood. CDR3 sequence (DNA): TGTGCCAGTGGACGGGACGGAGAATTCAGTAACTATGGCTACACCTTC. Residues: CASGRDGEFSNYGYTF.